These T cell receptor beta chains were read from a single sample in a study of blood T cell repertoires in COVID-19. The assay was immunoSEQ multiplex PCR, and TCRdb's table has in-frame clones only and misses some. The repertoire holds about 190,000 clones, 70% to 80% seen once, with approximately 13% in the top ten. The sample was peripheral blood. These receptors originate from a man aged 45-65 years who had recovered from COVID-19. Both conserved end residues are part of each CDR3. The D gene is left open where the match is weak. Only some rows state a clone size, as once, few, many or a class for expanded clones.

j_call: TRBJ2-7
clone_size: .
d_call: TRBD1
v_call: TRBV7-2
cdr3_aa: CASSSDYPGQKYF
cdr3_nt: TGTGCCAGCAGCTCAGACTACCCGGGACAGAAGTACTTC

j_call: TRBJ1-6
clone_size: .
d_call: .
v_call: TRBV27
cdr3_aa: CASSVGALGPPLHF
cdr3_nt: TGTGCCAGCAGTGTGGGGGCGCTCGGTCCACCCCTCCACTTT

j_call: TRBJ1-4
clone_size: .
d_call: .
v_call: TRBV28
cdr3_aa: CASSLRGPDEKLFF
cdr3_nt: TGTGCCAGCAGTTTAAGGGGCCCAGATGAAAAACTGTTTTTT

j_call: TRBJ2-2
clone_size: .
d_call: .
v_call: TRBV5-5
cdr3_aa: CASSLFALNTGELFF
cdr3_nt: TGTGCCAGCAGCTTGTTTGCGTTAAACACCGGGGAGCTGTTTTTT

j_call: TRBJ2-2
clone_size: once
d_call: TRBD1
v_call: TRBV6-6
cdr3_aa: CASRGGQGWLLFF
cdr3_nt: TGTGCCAGCAGAGGCGGACAGGGTTGGTTGCTGTTTTTT

j_call: TRBJ2-3
clone_size: .
d_call: .
v_call: TRBV4-3
cdr3_aa: CASSQRTPPDTQYF
cdr3_nt: TGCGCCAGCAGCCAAAGGACTCCCCCAGATACGCAGTATTTT

j_call: TRBJ1-1
clone_size: .
d_call: .
v_call: TRBV29-1
cdr3_aa: CSVEQNPNTEAFF
cdr3_nt: TGCAGCGTTGAGCAGAACCCGAACACTGAAGCTTTCTTT

j_call: TRBJ1-1
clone_size: .
d_call: TRBD1
v_call: TRBV9
cdr3_aa: CASSVGTGYEMREAFF
cdr3_nt: TGTGCCAGCAGCGTAGGGACAGGGTACGAAATGAGAGAAGCTTTCTTT

j_call: TRBJ2-3
clone_size: .
d_call: TRBD2
v_call: TRBV29-1
cdr3_aa: CSAPSSVAGGNTDTQYF
cdr3_nt: TGCAGCGCTCCAAGCTCGGTAGCGGGAGGCAACACAGATACGCAGTATTTT

j_call: TRBJ2-5
clone_size: .
d_call: TRBD1
v_call: TRBV9
cdr3_aa: CASSATSGTGRYETQYF
cdr3_nt: TGTGCCAGCAGCGCTACCTCCGGGACAGGGCGATATGAGACCCAGTACTTC